The rows below give T cell receptor beta chains drawn from one sample of a study of blood T cell repertoires in COVID-19. TCRdb's table, derived via immunoSEQ multiplex PCR, lists solely in-frame clones and lacks some. The table has 200,000 to 250,000 clones, around 87% seen once. Sequenced material: peripheral blood. All receptors come from a man aged 55 to 70 with acute or convalescent COVID-19. Each CDR3 is given with its conserved first and last residue. D genes are given only for firm matches. Expanded clones get a size class; other rows say once, few or many, or leave the size out.

abundance	d_gene	v_gene	j_gene	CDR3aa	CDR3nt
few	TRBD2	TRBV28	TRBJ2-7	CASSLGTSGAYEQYF	TGTGCCAGCAGCCTCGGGACTAGCGGGGCTTACGAGCAGTACTTC
-	TRBD1	TRBV7-2	TRBJ1-5	CASSPGLGTGSYQPQHF	TGTGCCAGCAGCCCAGGGCTCGGGACAGGGTCTTATCAGCCCCAGCATTTT
-	TRBD2	TRBV6-5	TRBJ2-3	CASLGGRARDTQYF	TGTGCCAGCTTGGGGGGGAGGGCTCGAGATACGCAGTATTTT
-	-	TRBV20-1	TRBJ2-1	CSARDVWQFF	TGCAGTGCTAGAGATGTCTGGCAGTTCTTC
-	-	TRBV28	TRBJ1-2	CASSSTLGEAGHYGYTF	TGTGCCAGCAGTTCGACCCTCGGGGAGGCTGGACACTATGGCTACACCTTC
-	TRBD2	TRBV5-4	TRBJ2-1	CASRGRGGNNEQFF	TGTGCCAGCAGGGGGCGGGGGGGAAACAATGAGCAGTTCTTC
-	TRBD1	TRBV13	TRBJ2-5	CASSSPDRAVYDF	TGTGCCAGCAGCTCGCCGGACAGGGCAGTTTACGACTTC
once	-	TRBV4-1	TRBJ1-1	CASSQSRDMNTEAFF	TGCGCCAGCAGCCAATCCAGGGACATGAACACTGAAGCTTTCTTT
-	-	TRBV20-1	TRBJ1-1	CSARSNTEAFF	TGCAGTGCCCGGTCGAACACTGAAGCTTTCTTT
few	TRBD1	TRBV6-6	TRBJ1-2	CASSYSPGGNYGYTF	TGTGCCAGCAGTTACTCTCCAGGGGGGAACTATGGCTACACCTTC
-	TRBD1	TRBV6-5	TRBJ1-5	CASSYDRGINQPQHF	TGTGCCAGCAGTTATGACAGGGGGATCAATCAGCCCCAGCATTTT
-	-	TRBV5-6	TRBJ2-3	CASSLALSTDTQYF	TGTGCCAGCAGCTTGGCGCTAAGCACAGATACGCAGTATTTT
-	TRBD1	TRBV15	TRBJ1-2	CATSSGTANGYTF	TGTGCCACCAGCAGCGGGACAGCTAATGGCTACACCTTC
-	TRBD1	TRBV4-3	TRBJ1-6	CASRYQGDDNSPLHF	TGCGCCAGCCGCTATCAGGGGGATGATAATTCACCCCTCCACTTT
many	-	TRBV14	TRBJ1-1	CASSVQVNTEAFF	TGTGCCAGCAGCGTACAGGTGAACACTGAAGCTTTCTTT
few	TRBD1	TRBV6-1	TRBJ2-7	CASSDRGQGAGEQYF	TGTGCCAGCAGTGATCGCGGCCAGGGGGCGGGGGAGCAGTACTTC
-	TRBD1	TRBV7-2	TRBJ1-1	CASSAHRGRIMNTEAFF	TGTGCCAGCAGCGCCCACAGGGGGCGCATCATGAACACTGAAGCTTTCTTT
once	TRBD2	TRBV28	TRBJ2-5	CASSSWAGGLLVIKETQYF	TGTGCCAGCAGTTCCTGGGCGGGGGGGCTTCTCGTAATTAAAGAGACCCAGTACTTC
-	-	TRBV5-1	TRBJ1-1	CASSLGYGEAFF	TGCGCCAGCAGCTTGGGGTACGGTGAAGCTTTCTTT
-	-	TRBV6-2/TRBV6-3	TRBJ2-7	CASSSLATVSYEQYF	TGTGCCAGCAGCTCTCTCGCGACAGTCTCCTACGAGCAGTACTTC